A selection of T cell receptor beta chains follows, all from one sample in a study of blood T cell repertoires in COVID-19. This table comes from immunoSEQ multiplex PCR, and its TCRdb copy is limited to in-frame clones, with some not included. Here the sample spans about 210,000 clones, 80% to 90% being singletons. Material for sequencing was PBMCs or T cells enriched from blood (not recorded which). The source is a middle-aged man who had recovered from COVID-19. The CDR3 runs from the conserved cysteine through the conserved F or W. A D gene is named only where the DNA matches it firmly. Clone size is not always given. Where it is, it says once, few, many or a class for expanded clones.

d_call j_call v_call clone_size cdr3_aa cdr3_nt
TRBD2 TRBJ2-3 TRBV11-3 NA CASSLGGGTDTQYF TGTGCCAGCAGCTTAGGCGGGGGAACAGATACGCAGTATTTT
NA TRBJ2-3 TRBV12-3/TRBV12-4 NA CASSFLSTDTQYF TGTGCCAGCAGTTTCCTCAGCACAGATACGCAGTATTTT
TRBD2 TRBJ2-1 TRBV28 NA CASRGGGRENEQFF TGTGCCAGCAGGGGCGGCGGGAGGGAGAATGAGCAGTTCTTC
TRBD1 TRBJ2-5 TRBV19 NA CASRTAGTAQETQYF TGTGCCAGTAGAACGGCCGGGACAGCCCAAGAGACCCAGTACTTC
NA TRBJ2-1 TRBV5-1 NA CASSLQVSSYNEQFF TGCGCCAGCAGCTTACAGGTGAGCTCCTACAATGAGCAGTTCTTC
NA TRBJ1-6 TRBV19 NA CATHGGFNNSPLHF TGTGCCACCCACGGGGGATTTAATAATTCACCCCTCCACTTT
NA TRBJ2-7 TRBV20-1 NA CSASHMGVQGTHEQYF TGCAGTGCTAGTCACATGGGGGTCCAGGGGACCCACGAGCAGTACTTC
TRBD1 TRBJ1-2 TRBV4-1 NA CASSHPGQGKGVTF TGCGCCAGCAGCCACCCGGGACAGGGAAAAGGGGTCACCTTC
NA TRBJ1-4 TRBV2 NA CASSEKRVATNEKLFF TGTGCCAGCAGTGAGAAACGGGTTGCAACTAATGAAAAACTGTTTTTT
NA TRBJ2-3 TRBV6-5 NA CASTPPRQKDTQYF TGTGCCAGCACCCCACCTCGACAGAAAGATACGCAGTATTTT
NA TRBJ2-1 TRBV2 NA CASSEDRNTYNEQFF TGTGCCAGCAGTGAAGACAGAAATACCTACAATGAGCAGTTCTTC
NA TRBJ2-7 TRBV11-1 NA CASSPQRYEQYF TGTGCCAGCAGCCCCCAGCGATACGAGCAGTACTTC
TRBD1 TRBJ1-1 TRBV14 NA CASSLDRDTEAFF TGTGCCAGCAGCCTGGACAGGGACACTGAAGCTTTCTTT
NA TRBJ2-1 TRBV6-5 NA CASSYKGGLTYNEQFF TGTGCCAGCAGTTATAAAGGAGGACTTACGTACAATGAGCAGTTCTTC
NA TRBJ1-3 TRBV6-5 NA CASSYSRQAGNTIYF TGTGCCAGCAGTTACTCCCGCCAGGCAGGAAACACCATATATTTT
NA TRBJ1-3 TRBV15 many CATSRDYSPSGNTIYF TGTGCCACCAGCAGAGACTACAGTCCCTCTGGAAACACCATATATTTT
NA TRBJ2-5 TRBV19 NA CASSLGRHSQETQYF TGTGCCAGTAGTTTAGGCAGACATTCCCAAGAGACCCAGTACTTC
NA TRBJ2-2 TRBV9 NA CASSVEGTPANTGELFF TGTGCCAGCAGCGTTGAGGGGACTCCTGCGAACACCGGGGAGCTGTTTTTT
NA TRBJ2-3 TRBV2 NA CACEGGDTQYF TGTGCCTGTGAGGGGGGGGATACGCAGTATTTT
TRBD1 TRBJ2-7 TRBV11-2 NA CASSDPLNRGKTYEQYF TGTGCCAGCAGCGACCCTCTGAACAGGGGAAAAACCTACGAGCAGTACTTC
TRBD1 TRBJ2-3 TRBV2 few CASSRDRGQTDTQYF TGTGCCAGCAGCCGGGACAGGGGGCAGACAGATACGCAGTATTTT